Each of the 21 T cell receptor beta chains below was sequenced from the same sample in a study of neurological immune-mediated disorders. MiXCR, applied by TCRdb to the 5' RACE reads, yields one record per CDR3 protein. Seen here are around 46,000 distinct CDR3 sequences, about a quarter observed once, and the top ten hold around a quarter. What was sequenced was PBMCs. The receptors were sampled from a woman between 65 and 79 years old in good health.

This clonotype was counted ten times or more. V gene TRBV5-1 combines with J gene TRBJ2-3, with 16 bases identical to TRBD2. This CDR3 is 18 amino acids long. After removal of 4 bases from V and 1 base from J, the junction contained 6 bases not matched to a gene. Looked up from germline, CDR1 is SGHRS and CDR2 is YFSETQ. Written as DNA, the CDR3 is TGCGCCAGCAGCCGGGGACTAGCGGGAGGGATTCGCACAGATACGCAGTATTTT. As protein: CASSRGLAGGIRTDTQYF.

This clonotype has at least ten counts. This chain's CDR3 is CASSLIELAGYNEQFF. CDR3 bases: TGTGCCAGCAGCTTAATCGAACTAGCGGGTTACAATGAGCAGTTCTTC. The chain carries TRBV7-2 and TRBJ2-1; the match to TRBD2 covers 9 bases. There are 16 residues in the CDR3. V shed 2 bases and J 4 bases; nucleotides not matched to a gene: 6. The germline gives CDR1 SGHTA, CDR2 FQGNSA.

This chain uses TRBV19 with TRBJ2-1, with TRBD2 matching 14 bases. Trimming removed 7 bases from V and 4 bases from J; junction bases left unmatched: 12. Per germline, CDR1 LNHDA and CDR2 SQIVND (reference sequence). The CDR3 loop spans 18 amino acids. The CDR3 sequence: CASTPATSGRAWYNEQFF. The CDR3 coding sequence is TGTGCCAGTACCCCAGCGACTAGCGGGAGGGCGTGGTACAATGAGCAGTTCTTC.

This clonotype was seen repeatedly, ten times or more. The CDR3, as DNA: TGTGCCAGCAGTCGAGCGGGTTACAATGAGCAGTTCTTC. Translated, it gives CASSRAGYNEQFF. The gene calls are TRBV6-5 and TRBJ2-1; possibly TRBD2 for D (6 bases). Looked up from germline, CDR1 is MNHEY and CDR2 is SVGAGI. CDR3 size: 13 residues. V lost 5 bases to trimming and J lost 4 bases, with 9 bases between them.

V gene TRBV30 combines with J gene TRBJ2-3; 8 bases are shared with TRBD2. The trim removed 0 bases at V and 1 base at J, leaving 6 bases unmatched. The CDR3 covers 16 residues. Germline-derived CDR1 and CDR2 are GTSNPN and SVGIG (reference sequence). The CDR3 DNA sequence: TGTGCCTGGAGTGTACTCGGGGGGGTTGGCACAGATACGCAGTATTTT. Residues: CAWSVLGGVGTDTQYF.

The chain combines TRBV6-2 or TRBV6-3 with TRBJ1-1, with TRBD1 matching over 9 bases. The junction had 10 bases not matched to a gene; V was cut back by 5 bases and J by 3 bases. The CDR3 loop spans 16 amino acids. Germline-derived CDR1 and CDR2 are MNHEY and SVGEGT. The CDR3: CASSVYHRGQDTEAFF. In DNA, the CDR3 is TGTGCCAGCAGTGTCTACCACAGGGGGCAGGACACTGAAGCTTTCTTT.

This clonotype was picked up many times. The chain recombines TRBV12-3 or TRBV12-4 with TRBJ2-3, with a possible D match to TRBD1 (6 bases). CDR3 length: 18 residues. Trimming removed 5 bases from V and 1 base from J, with 22 bases in between. This chain's CDR3 is CASSPITHGGVGTDTQYF. In nucleotides, the CDR3 is TGTGCCAGCAGTCCTATCACCCATGGGGGCGTTGGCACAGATACGCAGTATTTT.

This chain connects TRBV2 to TRBJ1-6, with D unclear. This CDR3 is built from 13 residues. Between the trimmed V and J ends, which lost 6 bases and 9 bases, there was a span of 12 bases. The germline V gene encodes CDR1 SNHLY and CDR2 FYNNEI. The CDR3 sequence: CASRKDGSSPLHF. CDR3 bases: TGTGCCAGCAGGAAGGACGGGAGTTCACCCCTCCACTTT.

The chain employs TRBV24-1 and TRBJ1-2; maybe TRBD1 (5 bases). CDR1 is KGHDR and CDR2 is SFDVKD in the germline V gene. This CDR3 has 15 amino acids. V shed 3 bases and J shed 6 bases, with 16 bases lying between them. The CDR3 loop is CATSDRVLGTDGYTF. CDR3 sequence (DNA): TGTGCCACCAGTGATCGGGTGTTGGGGACGGATGGCTACACCTTC.

This clonotype occurred many times. The chain combines TRBV20-1 with TRBJ1-1, with a tentative D call TRBD1 (5 bases). The V gene's germline CDR1 is DFQATT and CDR2 SNEGSKA (reference sequence). This CDR3 region has 14 residues. Trimming stripped 0 bases from V and 1 base from J, with 9 bases between. CDR3 DNA: TGCAGTGCTAGAGATAAGGGGCGGAACACTGAAGCTTTCTTT. This codes for CSARDKGRNTEAFF.

This clonotype was counted ten times or more. The genes are TRBV5-1 and TRBJ2-1, with TRBD2 matching 13 bases. The CDR3 spans 17 residues. With 3 bases clipped from V and 7 bases from J, the junction kept 10 bases outside the gene matches. The germline CDR1 and CDR2 sequences are SGHRS and YFSETQ. This CDR3 is CASSYGLAGAGGNEQFF. For the CDR3, the DNA is TGCGCCAGCAGCTACGGACTAGCGGGAGCCGGGGGGAATGAGCAGTTCTTC.

Written as DNA, the CDR3 is TGTGCCAGCGCCGGGACTCCTATTGGGGAGCAGTTCTTC. Its translation is CASAGTPIGEQFF. The chain carries TRBV10-3 and TRBJ2-1; D possibly corresponds to TRBD2 (6 bases). The V and J ends lost 10 bases and 10 bases respectively, with 20 bases between them. Germline V gene lookup returns CDR1 ENHRY and CDR2 SYGVKD. The CDR3 sequence is 13 residues long.

This chain links TRBV5-1 with TRBJ2-2, with 7 bases identical to TRBD1. Germline CDR1 SGHRS, CDR2 YFSETQ. The CDR3 loop spans 16 amino acids. V was pared by 4 bases and J by 0 bases, with 6 bases of the junction left unmatched. For the CDR3, the DNA is TGCGCCAGCAGCGACCTCGGGACAGCGAACACCGGGGAGCTGTTTTTT. Protein product: CASSDLGTANTGELFF.

This clonotype appeared many times. This rearrangement joins TRBV4-3 to TRBJ2-7, with 9 bases identical to TRBD1. Germline V gene data show CDR1 as LGHNA and CDR2 as YSLEER. After removal of 0 bases from V and 1 base from J, the junction contained 10 bases not matched to a gene. CDR3 length: 18 residues. The CDR3 protein is CASSQDIGGQGFSYEQYF. The CDR3 nucleotides are TGCGCCAGCAGCCAAGATATAGGGGGACAGGGCTTTTCCTACGAGCAGTACTTC.

This clonotype came up once. The V gene is TRBV7-9, the J gene TRBJ2-7, with 10 bases aligning to TRBD1. J lost 3 bases, V lost 7 bases, and 3 bases had no gene match. Germline V CDR1 and CDR2: SEHNR, FQNEAQ (reference sequence). The CDR3 contains 13 residues. CDR3 in DNA: TGTGCCAGCACAGGGGACAGGGGCTACGAGCAGTACTTC. Protein sequence: CASTGDRGYEQYF.

This chain uses TRBV20-1 with TRBJ1-2, with TRBD1 matching over 7 bases. Germline V CDR1 and CDR2: DFQATT, SNEGSKA (reference sequence). J gave up 4 bases and V 5 bases, and 10 bases lay outside the gene matches. CDR3 length: 14 amino acids. The CDR3 reads CSAPRSGGVYGYTF. CDR3 coding DNA: TGCAGTGCTCCTCGGTCAGGGGGTGTCTATGGCTACACCTTC.

This clonotype has a count of ten or more. The chain is built from TRBV3-1 and TRBJ2-6; D call uncertain. V was shortened by 4 bases and J by 4 bases, with 14 bases between the two germline ends. The CDR3 totals 16 residues. The germline CDR1 and CDR2 sequences are LGHDT and YNNKEL (reference sequence). DNA of the CDR3: TGTGCCAGCAGCCCCAGCCCAGGTTCCGGGGCCAACGTCCTGACTTTC. Translation: CASSPSPGSGANVLTF.

This clonotype was counted between two and nine times. The gene calls are TRBV4-1 and TRBJ2-3; 7 nucleotides align to TRBD1. The germline CDR1 and CDR2 sequences are MGHRA and YSYEKL. The J segment lost 6 bases and the V segment lost 5 bases, leaving 8 bases of the junction unmatched. The CDR3 loop spans 14 amino acids. CDR3 sequence (DNA): TGCGCCAGCAGCGCAACAGGGGTAGCCGATACGCAGTATTTT. Translation: CASSATGVADTQYF.

There are many counts of this clonotype. The chain carries TRBV6-2 or TRBV6-3 and TRBJ2-1; D is perhaps TRBD1 (6 bases). The CDR3 has 12 amino acids. Germline loops: CDR1 MNHEY, CDR2 SVGEGT. Trimming shortened V by 7 bases and J by 7 bases, and 11 bases separated the two germline ends. The CDR3 sequence is CASTTDRNEQFF. Written as DNA, the CDR3 is TGTGCCAGCACCACCGACAGGAATGAGCAGTTCTTC.

This clonotype is categorized as medium-sized. The J gene is TRBJ2-7, the V gene TRBV5-1, with 7 bases fitting TRBD1. The CDR3 loop spans 13 amino acids. V trimming: 4 bases; J trimming: 4 bases; junction bases outside the gene matches: 5. Germline loops: CDR1 SGHRS, CDR2 YFSETQ. CDR3 residues: CASSDGQVYEQYF. The CDR3 nucleotides are TGCGCCAGCAGCGACGGACAGGTGTACGAGCAGTACTTC.

This clonotype appeared many times. The V and J genes are TRBV6-4 and TRBJ2-3; no clear D gene. CDR1 is MRHNA, CDR2 SNTAGT, per germline. Between the trimmed V and J ends, which lost 0 bases and 4 bases, there was a span of 8 bases. The CDR3 length is 14 residues. Here the CDR3 reads CASSDSNGADTQYF. CDR3 bases: TGTGCCAGCAGTGACTCCAATGGGGCAGATACGCAGTATTTT.